The present entry profiles one TCR beta chain with its context. Its specificity is not known. The data originate from a study of T cells after yellow fever vaccination. Study observations and caveats: Any FACS-sorted repertoire could hold abundant clonotypes that contaminate it from the bulk population.

The CDR3 runs 13 residues. V was pared by 2 bases and J by 4 bases, with 8 bases between. CDR1 is SGHRS and CDR2 is YFSETQ in the germline V gene. TCRdb called the 5' RACE reads again in MiXCR, with one record for every CDR3 protein. The sample contains 320,000 or so distinct CDR3 sequences, roughly 7.5% of which appear only once. This material consisted of PBMCs, taken approximately 47 days after the first yellow fever vaccination. The TCR comes from a man between 18 and 29 years old who received the YFV17D yellow fever vaccine. This sequence joins TRBV5-1 and TRBJ2-3; no clear D. As DNA, the CDR3 is TGCGCCAGCAGCTTAGGGTGGGCAGATACGCAGTATTTT. Its translation is CASSLGWADTQYF. Full variable domain (rest looked up from reference TRBV5-1 and TRBJ2-3): KAGVTQTPRYLIKTRGQQVTLSCSPISGHRSVSWYQQTPGQGLQFLFEYFSETQRNKGNFPGRFSGRQFSNSRSEMNVSTLELGDSALYLCASSLGWADTQYFGPGTRLTVL.